A single sample is the source of the 8 T cell receptor beta chains below, sequenced in a study of shared clonotypes between healthy human individuals. The table came from immunoSEQ multiplex PCR; TCRdb's copy has only in-frame clones and leaves some out. The sample lists some 200,000 clones, 60% to 75% occurring once. Input material: memory CD4+ T cells sorted from blood. The subset: CD45RA-negative fraction. The receptors come from a man aged 25-45 years in good health.

The rearrangement joins TRBV28 to TRBJ2-7; D ambiguous. V lost 6 bases to trimming and J lost 2 bases, with 11 bases between them. The CDR3 sequence is 13 residues long. Germline CDR1 is MDHEN and CDR2 is SYDVKM. CDR3 DNA: TGTGCCAGCAGCGAAGGGTTTACCTACGAGCAGTACTTC. Amino acids: CASSEGFTYEQYF.

V gene TRBV18 combines with J gene TRBJ2-5; D possibly corresponds to TRBD2 (5 bases). V was clipped by 3 bases and J by 5 bases, with 13 bases between them. The germline CDR1 and CDR2 sequences are KGHSH and LQKENI. CDR3 length equals 14 residues. In DNA form, the CDR3 reads TGTGCCAGCTCACCGTTATTGAGGGTTGAGACCCAGTACTTC. Amino acids: CASSPLLRVETQYF.

This sequence joins TRBV30 and TRBJ2-3, with a weak D call TRBD1 (6 bases). V was cut by 1 base and J by 2 bases, with 19 bases left in between. CDR1 GTSNPN and CDR2 SVGIG come from the germline V gene (reference sequence). The CDR3 has 17 amino acids. The CDR3 DNA is TGTGCCTGGAGTGAAGGACAGAGCCTGAGATCCACAGATACGCAGTATTTT. The encoded protein is CAWSEGQSLRSTDTQYF.

The chain uses TRBV14 and TRBJ1-2; D is unclear. The CDR3 consists of 13 residues. The germline V gene has CDR1 SGHDN and CDR2 FVKESK. V was clipped by 0 bases and J by 4 bases, with 6 bases between them. The CDR3 sequence is CASSQDAVYGYTF. The DNA for the CDR3 is TGTGCCAGCAGCCAAGATGCAGTCTATGGCTACACCTTC.

The chain couples TRBV5-1 to TRBJ2-2; D uncertain. The ends were cut back, 2 bases at V and 2 bases at J, with 10 bases in the middle. Germline V CDR1 and CDR2: SGHRS, YFSETQ. The CDR3 extends over 15 amino acids. CDR3 region: CASSFFTQNTGELFF. CDR3 sequence (DNA): TGCGCCAGCAGCTTTTTCACTCAAAACACCGGGGAGCTGTTTTTT.

This clone was seen at least ten times. V and J are TRBV11-3 and TRBJ2-7, with TRBD2 identical over 10 bases. V lost 4 bases, J lost 3 bases, and 3 bases stayed unmatched. Germline assignment: CDR1 SGHNT and CDR2 YENEEA. There are 14 residues in the CDR3. CDR3 bases: TGTGCCAGCAGCTGGGGACTAGCGTACTACGAGCAGTACTTC. It encodes CASSWGLAYYEQYF.

This sequence joins TRBV7-3 and TRBJ2-1; D perhaps matches TRBD2 (6 bases). Germline V CDR1 and CDR2: SGHTA, FQGTGA. CDR3 length equals 17 residues. Trimming pared 5 bases from V and 0 bases from J, leaving 17 bases between. The DNA for the CDR3 is TGTGCCAGCAGCCCCTCTCCGGGGGTAAGCTCCTACAATGAGCAGTTCTTC. This codes for CASSPSPGVSSYNEQFF.

The gene calls are TRBV7-9 and TRBJ2-1; D unresolved. V lost 6 bases and J lost 3, with 3 bases in between. The CDR3 extends over 11 amino acids. Germline V lookup: CDR1 SEHNR, CDR2 FQNEAQ (reference sequence). CDR3 in DNA: TGTGCCAGCAGAAACTACAATGAGCAGTTCTTC. This codes for CASRNYNEQFF.